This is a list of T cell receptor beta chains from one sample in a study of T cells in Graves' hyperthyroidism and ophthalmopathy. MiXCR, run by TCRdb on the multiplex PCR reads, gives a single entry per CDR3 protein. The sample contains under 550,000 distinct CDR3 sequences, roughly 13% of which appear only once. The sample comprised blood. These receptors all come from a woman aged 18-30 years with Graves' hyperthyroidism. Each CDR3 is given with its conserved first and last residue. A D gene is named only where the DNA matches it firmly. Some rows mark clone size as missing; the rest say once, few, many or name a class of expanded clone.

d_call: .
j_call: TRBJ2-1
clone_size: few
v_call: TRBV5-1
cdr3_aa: CASSLAQGEGEQFF
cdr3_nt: TGCGCCAGCAGCTTGGCGCAGGGTGAGGGTGAGCAGTTCTTC

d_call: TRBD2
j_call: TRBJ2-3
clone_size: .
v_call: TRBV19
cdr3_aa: CATFSGKWGSQYF
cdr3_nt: TGTGCCACCTTTAGCGGGAAGTGGGGGTCGCAGTATTTT

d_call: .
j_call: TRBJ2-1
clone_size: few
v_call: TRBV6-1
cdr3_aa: CAITYRDNSYNEQFF
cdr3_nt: TGTGCCATCACGTATCGGGACAACTCCTACAATGAGCAGTTCTTC

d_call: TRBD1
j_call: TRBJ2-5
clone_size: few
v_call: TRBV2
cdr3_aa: CASTRMTGSQETQYF
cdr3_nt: TGTGCCAGCACCCGAATGACAGGGTCCCAAGAGACCCAGTACTTC

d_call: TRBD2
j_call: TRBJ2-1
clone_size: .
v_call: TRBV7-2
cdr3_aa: CASSSVGGSSYNEQFF
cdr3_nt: TGTGCCAGCAGCTCGGTTGGCGGGAGCTCCTACAATGAGCAGTTCTTC

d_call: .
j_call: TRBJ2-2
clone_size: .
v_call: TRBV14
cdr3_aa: CASSLPAAVAGELFF
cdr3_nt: TGTGCCAGCAGCCTGCCAGCTGCAGTGGCCGGGGAGCTGTTTTTT

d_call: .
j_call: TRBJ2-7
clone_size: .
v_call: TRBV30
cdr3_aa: CAWSVNPVVRSRDPEQYF
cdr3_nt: TGTGCCTGGAGTGTAAACCCCGTCGTAAGGAGCCGAGACCCCGAGCAGTACTTC

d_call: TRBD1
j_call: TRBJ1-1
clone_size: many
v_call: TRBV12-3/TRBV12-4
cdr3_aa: CASSLDRGWTEAFF
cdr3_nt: TGTGCCAGCAGTTTAGACAGGGGGTGGACTGAAGCTTTCTTT

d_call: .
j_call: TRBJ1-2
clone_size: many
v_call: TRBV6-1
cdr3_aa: CASNINLRGYTF
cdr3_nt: TGTGCCAGCAATATTAATCTCCGGGGCTACACCTTC

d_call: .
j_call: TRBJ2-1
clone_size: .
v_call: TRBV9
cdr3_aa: CASSVGNRGDEQFF
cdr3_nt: TGTGCCAGCAGCGTGGGCAACCGAGGGGATGAGCAGTTCTTC

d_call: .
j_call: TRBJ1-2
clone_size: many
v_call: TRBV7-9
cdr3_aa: CASSQTYGYTF
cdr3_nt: TGTGCCAGCAGCCAGACCTATGGCTACACCTTC

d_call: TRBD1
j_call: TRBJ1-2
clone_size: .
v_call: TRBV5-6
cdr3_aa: CASSLVVGTGNGYTF
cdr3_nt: TGTGCCAGCAGCTTGGTTGTAGGGACAGGTAATGGCTACACCTTC

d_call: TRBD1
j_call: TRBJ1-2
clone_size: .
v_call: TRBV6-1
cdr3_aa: CASSEVAGQTIRGYTF
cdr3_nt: TGTGCCAGCAGTGAAGTGGCGGGACAGACCATAAGGGGCTACACCTTC

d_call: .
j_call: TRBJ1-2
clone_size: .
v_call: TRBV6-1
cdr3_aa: CASSPAGLRIDYGYTF
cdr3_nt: TGTGCCAGCAGTCCCGCGGGGCTGAGAATTGACTATGGCTACACCTTC

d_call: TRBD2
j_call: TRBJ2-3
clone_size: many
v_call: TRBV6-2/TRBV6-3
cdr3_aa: CASSYTGLAGDTQYF
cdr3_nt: TGTGCCAGCAGTTATACCGGACTAGCGGGAGATACGCAGTATTTT

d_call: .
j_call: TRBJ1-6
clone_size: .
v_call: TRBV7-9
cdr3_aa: CASSLPNSPLHF
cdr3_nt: TGTGCCAGCAGCTTGCCGAATTCACCCCTCCACTTT

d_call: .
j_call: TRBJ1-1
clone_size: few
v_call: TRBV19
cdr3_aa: CASSIQLNTEAFF
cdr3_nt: TGTGCCAGTAGTATTCAATTGAACACTGAAGCTTTCTTT

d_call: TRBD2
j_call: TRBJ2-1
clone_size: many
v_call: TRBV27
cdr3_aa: CASRPGTRSLISYNEQFF
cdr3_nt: TGTGCCAGCAGACCCGGGACTAGATCTCTAATCTCCTACAATGAGCAGTTCTTC

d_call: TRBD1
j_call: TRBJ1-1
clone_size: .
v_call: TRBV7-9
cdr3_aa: CASSSGQLVMNTEAFF
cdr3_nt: TGTGCCAGCAGCTCGGGACAGCTTGTTATGAACACTGAAGCTTTCTTT

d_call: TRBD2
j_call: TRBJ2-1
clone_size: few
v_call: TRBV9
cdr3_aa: CASSPRGSGRISYNEQFF
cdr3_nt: TGTGCCAGCAGCCCACGAGGGAGCGGGAGGATATCCTACAATGAGCAGTTCTTC

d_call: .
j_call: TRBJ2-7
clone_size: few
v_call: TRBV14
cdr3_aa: CASSHPGVSYEQYF
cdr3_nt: TGTGCCAGCAGCCATCCAGGGGTATCCTACGAGCAGTACTTC

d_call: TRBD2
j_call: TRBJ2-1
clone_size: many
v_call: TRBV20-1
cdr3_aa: CSARVSGRAITYNEQFF
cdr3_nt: TGCAGTGCTAGAGTTAGCGGGAGGGCCATCACCTACAATGAGCAGTTCTTC

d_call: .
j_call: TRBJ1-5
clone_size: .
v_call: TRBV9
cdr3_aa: CASSVEGGIQPQHF
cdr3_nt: TGTGCCAGCAGCGTAGAGGGGGGAATCCAGCCCCAGCATTTT

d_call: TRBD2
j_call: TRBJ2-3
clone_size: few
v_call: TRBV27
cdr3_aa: CASSPLAGPRGVQYF
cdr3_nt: TGTGCCAGCAGCCCTCTAGCGGGACCCCGGGGGGTGCAGTATTTT

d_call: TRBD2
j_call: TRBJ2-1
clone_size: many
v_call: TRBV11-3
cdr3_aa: CASSPHTSGPRSNEQFF
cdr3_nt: TGTGCCAGCAGCCCTCACACTAGCGGGCCGCGGAGCAATGAGCAGTTCTTC

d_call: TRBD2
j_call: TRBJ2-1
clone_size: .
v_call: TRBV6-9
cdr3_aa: CASSSLRGVGNEQFF
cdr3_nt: TGTGCCAGCAGTTCTCTCCGGGGGGTGGGCAATGAGCAGTTCTTC

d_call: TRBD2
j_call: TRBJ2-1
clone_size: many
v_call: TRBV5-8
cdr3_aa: CASSQTSGRAYEQFF
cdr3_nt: TGTGCCAGCAGCCAAACTAGCGGGAGGGCCTATGAGCAGTTCTTC

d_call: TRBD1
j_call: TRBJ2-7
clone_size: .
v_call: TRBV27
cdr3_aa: CASTSDRDPYEQYF
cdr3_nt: TGTGCCAGCACCTCGGACAGGGACCCCTACGAGCAGTACTTC

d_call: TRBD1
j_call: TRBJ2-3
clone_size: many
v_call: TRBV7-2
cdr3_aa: CASSTRTGGDTQYF
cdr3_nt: TGTGCCAGCAGCACTAGGACAGGGGGTGATACGCAGTATTTT

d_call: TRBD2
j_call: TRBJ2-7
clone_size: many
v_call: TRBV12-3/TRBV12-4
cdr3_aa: CASSPTAGLADSYEQYF
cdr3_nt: TGTGCCAGCAGCCCCACAGCGGGACTAGCGGACTCCTACGAGCAGTACTTC

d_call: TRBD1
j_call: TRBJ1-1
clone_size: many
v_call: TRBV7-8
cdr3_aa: CASSFRPGTGRANTEAFF
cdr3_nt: TGTGCCAGCAGCTTTAGGCCCGGGACAGGGAGGGCGAACACTGAAGCTTTCTTT

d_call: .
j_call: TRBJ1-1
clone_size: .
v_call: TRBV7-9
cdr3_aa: CASIRGGNTEAFF
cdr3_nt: TGTGCCAGCATCCGGGGGGGGAACACTGAAGCTTTCTTT

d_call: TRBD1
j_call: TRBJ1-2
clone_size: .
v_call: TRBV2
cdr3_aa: CASSYLGQGRYGYTF
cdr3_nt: TGTGCCAGCAGTTACCTGGGACAGGGGCGATATGGCTACACCTTC

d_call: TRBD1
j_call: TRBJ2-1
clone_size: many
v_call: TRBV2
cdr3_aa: CASSEGGQRQFF
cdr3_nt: TGTGCCAGCAGTGAAGGGGGACAGAGGCAGTTCTTC

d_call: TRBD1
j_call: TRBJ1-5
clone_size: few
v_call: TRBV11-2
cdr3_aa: CAWGGGPGGDHSNQPQHF
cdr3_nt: TGTGCCTGGGGAGGAGGCCCAGGGGGCGATCATAGCAATCAGCCCCAGCATTTT

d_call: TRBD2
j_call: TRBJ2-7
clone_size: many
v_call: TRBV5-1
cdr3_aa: CASSLGRELALQEQYF
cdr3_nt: TGCGCCAGCAGCTTGGGGCGGGAGCTCGCGCTTCAGGAGCAGTACTTC

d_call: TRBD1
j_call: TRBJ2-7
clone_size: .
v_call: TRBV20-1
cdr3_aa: CSALSGGEQYF
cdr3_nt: TGCAGTGCTCTGTCAGGGGGCGAGCAGTACTTC

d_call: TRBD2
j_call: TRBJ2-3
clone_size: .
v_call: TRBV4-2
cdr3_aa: CASSPRSGSASTDTQYF
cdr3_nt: TGTGCCAGCAGCCCAAGGAGCGGGAGCGCTAGCACAGATACGCAGTATTTT

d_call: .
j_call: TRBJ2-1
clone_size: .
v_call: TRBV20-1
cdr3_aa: CSASTGEVYNEQFF
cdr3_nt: TGCAGTGCTAGTACGGGGGAGGTGTACAATGAGCAGTTCTTC

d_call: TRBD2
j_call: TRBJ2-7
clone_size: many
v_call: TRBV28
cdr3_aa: CASSLLAGANEQYF
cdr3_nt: TGTGCCAGCAGTTTACTAGCGGGAGCCAACGAGCAGTACTTC

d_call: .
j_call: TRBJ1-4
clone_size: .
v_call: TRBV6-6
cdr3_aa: CASSYSGITVSEKLFF
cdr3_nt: TGTGCCAGCAGTTACTCAGGGATCACGGTTTCTGAAAAACTGTTTTTT

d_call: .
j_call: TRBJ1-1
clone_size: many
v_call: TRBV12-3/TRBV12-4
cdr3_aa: CASSPVEGNTEAFF
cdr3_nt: TGTGCCAGCAGTCCCGTTGAAGGGAACACTGAAGCTTTCTTT

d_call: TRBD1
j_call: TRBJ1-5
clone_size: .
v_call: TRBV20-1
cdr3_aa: CSAPGTGGNQPQHF
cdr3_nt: TGCAGTGCTCCCGGGACAGGGGGCAATCAGCCCCAGCATTTT

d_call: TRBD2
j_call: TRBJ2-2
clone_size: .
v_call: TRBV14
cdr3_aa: CASSQDLKFAGGKNTGELFF
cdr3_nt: TGTGCCAGCAGCCAAGATCTAAAGTTTGCGGGAGGCAAGAACACCGGGGAGCTGTTTTTT

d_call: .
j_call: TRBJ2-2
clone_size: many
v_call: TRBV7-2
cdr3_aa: CASSFGGSRPGELFF
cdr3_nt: TGTGCCAGCAGCTTTGGAGGAAGTCGTCCCGGGGAGCTGTTTTTT

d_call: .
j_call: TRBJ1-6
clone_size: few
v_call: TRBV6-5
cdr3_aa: CASSYSGVRNSPLHF
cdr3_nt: TGTGCCAGCAGTTACTCGGGAGTGAGGAATTCACCCCTCCACTTT

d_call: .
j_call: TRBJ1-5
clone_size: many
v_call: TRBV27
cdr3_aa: CASSSILGVRQPQHF
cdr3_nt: TGTGCCAGCAGTTCCATCCTAGGGGTTCGGCAGCCCCAGCATTTT

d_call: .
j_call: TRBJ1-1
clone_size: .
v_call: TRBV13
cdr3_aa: CASSFPATEAFF
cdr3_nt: TGTGCCAGCAGCTTTCCAGCAACTGAAGCTTTCTTT

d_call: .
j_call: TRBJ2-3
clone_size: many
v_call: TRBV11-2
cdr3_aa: CASSSAQGRRDTQYF
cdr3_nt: TGTGCCAGCAGCTCTGCTCAGGGGAGGAGAGATACGCAGTATTTT

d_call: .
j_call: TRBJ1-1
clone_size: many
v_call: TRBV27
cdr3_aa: CASSLSSWGNTEAFF
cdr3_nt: TGTGCCAGCAGTTTATCGAGTTGGGGGAACACTGAAGCTTTCTTT

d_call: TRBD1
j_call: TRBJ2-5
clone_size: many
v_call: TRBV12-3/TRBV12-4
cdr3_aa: CASQRQGSETQYF
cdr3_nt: TGTGCCAGCCAAAGACAGGGTTCGGAGACCCAGTACTTC